This T cell receptor (beta chain) was sequenced in a study of blood T cell repertoires in COVID-19. Only in-frame clones appear in the TCRdb table, and some are missing; sequencing was by immunoSEQ multiplex PCR. The sample yields approximately 170,000 clones, approximately 90% seen once. Losses at the gene ends were 0 bases for V and 5 bases for J; bases not matched to a gene: 4. Germline V gene lookup returns CDR1 SGDLS and CDR2 YYNGEE. The CDR3 runs to 15 residues. This chain joins TRBV9 and TRBJ2-3, with 9 positions matching TRBD2. The sequence derives from a man in his forties or fifties who had recovered from COVID-19. Material: peripheral blood. The CDR3: CASSVEGGREDTQYF. The CDR3 DNA reads TGTGCCAGCAGCGTAGAGGGCGGGAGGGAAGATACGCAGTATTTT. Supplemented by reference TRBV9 and TRBJ2-3, the full variable domain reads DSGVTQTPKHLITATGQRVTLRCSPRSGDLSVYWYQQSLDQGLQFLIQYYNGEERAKGNILERFSAQQFPDLHSELNLSSLELGDSALYFCASSVEGGREDTQYFGPGTRLTVL.